Presented here are 11 T cell receptor beta chains from one specimen sequenced in a study of CD8+CD57+ T cells in acquired aplastic anemia. Both TCR beta VDJ combination and CDR3 sequence profiling were carried out. Genomic DNA was the template for this profiling. From the reads, TCRdb called clonotypes with MiXCR, one entry per CDR3 protein. The sample consists of 160,000 or so distinct CDR3 sequences, roughly 45% of them appearing once. All patients picked for sequencing had shown, by flow cytometry, an expansion of CD8+CD57+ cells. The sequenced sample consisted of sorted CD4+, CD8+, or CD8+CD57+ T cells (not recorded which) from PBMCs. Every receptor here comes from a human donor with aplastic anemia.

CDR3 coding DNA: TGTGCCAGCAGCTTTGCAACTCTAAACACTGAAGCTTTCTTT. It yields the protein CASSFATLNTEAFF. The V call is TRBV7-8, the J call TRBJ1-1; D gene unclear. The CDR3 spans 14 residues. V lost 3 bases and J lost 2, with 10 bases in between. Germline V lookup: CDR1 SGHVS, CDR2 FQNEAQ.

V gene TRBV10-2 combines with J gene TRBJ2-7, with D perhaps TRBD1 (6 bases). The CDR3 length is 12 residues. CDR1 is WSHSY and CDR2 is SAAADI in the germline V gene. Trimming pared 6 bases from V and 3 bases from J, leaving 9 bases between. CDR3 nucleotide sequence: TGCGCCAGCAGATACAGGGACTACGAGCAGTACTTC. It specifies CASRYRDYEQYF.

This clonotype was recorded many times. The V and J genes are TRBV20-1 and TRBJ2-7; 8 nucleotides align to TRBD2. This CDR3 comprises 13 residues. Per the germline V gene, CDR1 is DFQATT and CDR2 is SNEGSKA (reference sequence). Unmatched junction bases numbered 4, after V lost 1 base and J lost 5 bases. The CDR3 is CSARGGGSNEQYF. The CDR3, as DNA: TGCAGTGCTAGAGGCGGGGGGTCCAACGAGCAGTACTTC.

This clonotype was counted many times. The chain couples TRBV9 to TRBJ2-3, with 7 bases lining up with TRBD2. Germline loops: CDR1 SGDLS, CDR2 YYNGEE. The CDR3 totals 15 residues. The V gene end was trimmed by 2 bases and the J gene end by 1 base; junction bases not matched to a gene: 4. CDR3 sequence: CASSVGGGGTDTQYF. The CDR3, as DNA: TGTGCCAGCAGCGTGGGGGGGGGTGGCACAGATACGCAGTATTTT.

The table lists this clonotype with a few counts. This chain connects TRBV19 to TRBJ1-5, with TRBD1 matching over 8 bases. The CDR3 covers 14 residues. V was clipped by 5 bases and J by 2 bases; unmatched bases: 2. Germline V CDR1 and CDR2: LNHDA, SQIVND (reference sequence). CDR3 nucleotide sequence: TGTGCCAGTAGTTCGACAGGGGGCAATCAGCCCCAGCATTTT. The encoded protein is CASSSTGGNQPQHF. Full variable domain (rest looked up from reference TRBV19 and TRBJ1-5): DGGITQSPKYLFRKEGQNVTLSCEQNLNHDAMYWYRQDPGQGLRLIYYSQIVNDFQKGDIAEGYSVSREKKESFPLTVTSAQKNPTAFYLCASSSTGGNQPQHFGDGTRLSIL.

The genes are TRBV29-1 and TRBJ2-7, with TRBD2 matching 9 bases. This CDR3 is 13 amino acids long. Losses at the gene ends were 4 bases for V and 2 bases for J; bases not matched to a gene: 3. Germline V gene data show CDR1 as SQVTM and CDR2 as ANQGSEA. CDR3 DNA sequence: TGCAGCGTTGTTCTAGCGGGGACCTACGAGCAGTACTTC. Its protein is CSVVLAGTYEQYF.

The count of this clonotype is one. The gene calls are TRBV15 and TRBJ2-7; 9 nucleotides match TRBD1. Germline values: CDR1 LNHNV, CDR2 YYDKDF (reference sequence). The CDR3 sequence is 14 residues long. V gave up 10 bases and J gave up 3 bases; unmatched junction bases: 10. CDR3 sequence reads: CASHSGQGVYEQYF. The CDR3 nucleotides are TGTGCCAGCCATTCGGGACAGGGAGTCTACGAGCAGTACTTC.

There are a few counts of this clonotype. V and J are TRBV10-1 and TRBJ1-5; D ambiguous. Germline V CDR1 and CDR2: WNHNN, SYGVQD (reference sequence). CDR3 length: 13 amino acids. V was pared by 4 bases and J by 8 bases, with 12 bases between. CDR3 region: CASSAVRMEPQHF. The CDR3 DNA follows: TGCGCCAGCAGTGCCGTTAGGATGGAGCCCCAGCATTTT.

V usage is TRBV10-3 and J usage is TRBJ2-7; D perhaps matches TRBD1 (6 bases). The CDR3 has 13 amino acids. The germline V gene has CDR1 ENHRY and CDR2 SYGVKD. V was shortened by 3 bases and J by 3 bases, with 9 bases between the two germline ends. The CDR3 spells CAISEGQRYEQYF. The CDR3 region has the DNA TGTGCCATCAGTGAAGGACAGCGCTACGAGCAGTACTTC.

This clonotype was counted many times. The chain employs TRBV4-2 and TRBJ2-1, with D perhaps matching TRBD1 (5 bases). The CDR3 loop spans 15 amino acids. The germline V gene encodes CDR1 LGHNA and CDR2 YNFKEQ. Trimming stripped 0 bases from V and 4 bases from J, with 10 bases between. Here the CDR3 reads CASSQDRASYNEQFF. The CDR3 region has the DNA TGTGCCAGCAGCCAAGACAGGGCGTCTTACAATGAGCAGTTCTTC.

This clonotype showed up many times. This sequence joins TRBV5-1 and TRBJ2-7; no definite D call. The CDR3 is 15 residues long. Germline V gene data show CDR1 as SGHRS and CDR2 as YFSETQ. V was shortened by 1 base and J by 1 base, with 12 bases between the two germline ends. CDR3 coding DNA: TGCGCCAGCAGCTTGATGCAGGCCGGGTCCTACGAGCAGTACTTC. As protein: CASSLMQAGSYEQYF.